This TCR beta chain was sequenced during a study of blood T cells in healthy people across ages. A second about 7 to 12 cycle PCR used barcoded and J-beta primers. TCRdb re-analysed the 5' RACE reads in MiXCR, keeping a single row per CDR3 protein. The table shows about 650,000 distinct CDR3 sequences, with approximately 52% occurring only once. Findings of the study overall: What prevented conclusive comparison of naive and antigen-experienced cells was that PBMCs were unsorted.

As to this clonotype: No antigen is known for it. A read error may be the cause here, since a much bigger clone is one base away.

It was roughly 10 milliliters of peripheral blood that were drawn from each donor. The germline gives CDR1 SGHVS, CDR2 FQNEAQ. There are 12 residues in the CDR3. Source material: blood. This chain links TRBV7-8 with TRBJ2-7; perhaps TRBD1 as D (5 bases). The TCR was taken from a woman of 80 years or more in good health. CDR3 in DNA: TGTGCCGGCAGCTTCGTAGGGGCCGAGCAGTACTTC. Amino acids: CAGSFVGAEQYF.